Listed below are T cell receptor beta chains from one sample, sequenced in a study of T cell changes during pregnancy in multiple sclerosis. Profiling relied on immunoSEQ multiplex PCR, and the TCRdb table lists in-frame clones only, not all of them. In the table there are fewer than 75,000 clones, approximately 90% of which are singletons. This material consisted of peripheral blood, taken after pregnancy. The receptors were gathered from a female donor in good health, enrolled as a control in a pregnancy study. CDR3s include the opening cysteine and the closing phenylalanine or tryptophan. D genes are given only for firm matches.

v_gene: TRBV2; d_gene: NA; j_gene: TRBJ1-1; CDR3aa: CASSALAGGAFF
v_gene: TRBV11-2; d_gene: TRBD2; j_gene: TRBJ2-7; CDR3aa: CASSSLSGLAGDYEQYF
v_gene: TRBV5-4; d_gene: TRBD1; j_gene: TRBJ1-1; CDR3aa: CASSSSRGQTEAFF
v_gene: TRBV7-3; d_gene: TRBD2; j_gene: TRBJ2-2; CDR3aa: CASSSTGLAANTGELFF
v_gene: TRBV9; d_gene: NA; j_gene: TRBJ1-5; CDR3aa: CASSVGDTDQPQHF
v_gene: TRBV7-2; d_gene: NA; j_gene: TRBJ2-4; CDR3aa: CASSSLSLAKNIQYF
v_gene: TRBV6-1; d_gene: TRBD2; j_gene: TRBJ2-7; CDR3aa: CASSTSASSSYEQYF
v_gene: TRBV5-1; d_gene: NA; j_gene: TRBJ1-2; CDR3aa: CASRAGGDYGYTF
v_gene: TRBV9; d_gene: TRBD2; j_gene: TRBJ2-2; CDR3aa: CASSVEGSGSLSGELFF
v_gene: TRBV5-1; d_gene: TRBD1; j_gene: TRBJ1-3; CDR3aa: CASSLDRGGGNTIYF
v_gene: TRBV5-8; d_gene: TRBD1; j_gene: TRBJ1-2; CDR3aa: CASRLVGPPPGGNDYGYTF
v_gene: TRBV9; d_gene: NA; j_gene: TRBJ1-1; CDR3aa: CASSVVPGNTEAFF
v_gene: TRBV6-1; d_gene: NA; j_gene: TRBJ1-1; CDR3aa: CASRRDVVEAFF
v_gene: TRBV30; d_gene: NA; j_gene: TRBJ2-1; CDR3aa: CAWSGGHNEQFF
v_gene: TRBV7-8; d_gene: NA; j_gene: TRBJ2-1; CDR3aa: CASSPPPAYNEQFF
v_gene: TRBV28; d_gene: NA; j_gene: TRBJ1-2; CDR3aa: CASSLVQYDKFIHGYTF
v_gene: TRBV9; d_gene: NA; j_gene: TRBJ1-1; CDR3aa: CASRGVGDTEAFF
v_gene: TRBV6-1; d_gene: NA; j_gene: TRBJ1-1; CDR3aa: CASSEQGSGGRFAEAFF
v_gene: TRBV28; d_gene: TRBD2; j_gene: TRBJ2-1; CDR3aa: CASSALVLGGGQQFF
v_gene: TRBV18; d_gene: NA; j_gene: TRBJ2-1; CDR3aa: CASSPPTSGWSYNEQFF
v_gene: TRBV5-1; d_gene: NA; j_gene: TRBJ2-2; CDR3aa: CATASGGGELFF
v_gene: TRBV7-3; d_gene: NA; j_gene: TRBJ2-2; CDR3aa: CASSLVLPGIAGELFF
v_gene: TRBV9; d_gene: TRBD2; j_gene: TRBJ2-5; CDR3aa: CASSVASGRHQETQYF
v_gene: TRBV18; d_gene: NA; j_gene: TRBJ1-2; CDR3aa: CASSPPTGRYGYTF
v_gene: TRBV19; d_gene: TRBD1; j_gene: TRBJ1-4; CDR3aa: CASTKTGMREKLFF
v_gene: TRBV15; d_gene: TRBD2; j_gene: TRBJ2-5; CDR3aa: CATSRDPGGAETQYF
v_gene: TRBV27; d_gene: NA; j_gene: TRBJ1-1; CDR3aa: CASSRQGLNTEAFF
v_gene: TRBV5-1; d_gene: TRBD1; j_gene: TRBJ2-2; CDR3aa: CASSLEGTGVSRTGELFF
v_gene: TRBV5-1; d_gene: TRBD2; j_gene: TRBJ2-1; CDR3aa: CASSSGTSGPGFF
v_gene: TRBV28; d_gene: TRBD1; j_gene: TRBJ1-1; CDR3aa: CASSLDRGLNTEAFF
v_gene: TRBV2; d_gene: TRBD1; j_gene: TRBJ1-2; CDR3aa: CASSQGQGDAGYTF
v_gene: TRBV6-6; d_gene: NA; j_gene: TRBJ2-7; CDR3aa: CASSYSIQRVHEQYF
v_gene: TRBV5-6; d_gene: TRBD1; j_gene: TRBJ1-6; CDR3aa: CASSLEQGAFFGSPLHF
v_gene: TRBV10-3; d_gene: NA; j_gene: TRBJ1-5; CDR3aa: CAIRSRADNQPQHF
v_gene: TRBV2; d_gene: NA; j_gene: TRBJ2-4; CDR3aa: CASSGNAVAKNIQYF